Presented here are 25 T cell receptor beta chains from one specimen sequenced in a study of T-cell memory formation after mild COVID-19. A single record per CDR3 protein comes from TCRdb applying MiXCR to the 5' RACE reads. Of 150,000 to 200,000 distinct CDR3 sequences listed, roughly 13% were seen once; the top ten hold about 3.6%. The sample taken for sequencing was PBMCs or a T cell subset sorted from them (not recorded which). All receptors derive from a man between 18 and 35 years old who had mild COVID-19 (a few samples of this study predate the infection). Cell type and time point are not known.

This clonotype appeared many times. This rearrangement joins TRBV12-3 or TRBV12-4 to TRBJ2-3, with D perhaps TRBD1 (5 bases). The CDR3 length is 14 residues. V was cut by 3 bases and J by 8 bases, with 15 bases left in between. The CDR3 nucleotides are TGTGCCAGCAGTTTTGAAGGGGCCCCCATTACGCAGTATTTT. Translation: CASSFEGAPITQYF.

This clonotype was recorded a few times. The V gene is TRBV7-2, the J gene TRBJ2-5, with 7 bases aligning to TRBD2. From germline, CDR1 is SGHTA and CDR2 FQGNSA. Trimming at V came to 1 base and at J to 4 bases, leaving 9 bases not matched to a gene. The CDR3 is 16 amino acids. Written as DNA, the CDR3 is TGTGCCAGCAGCTTAGGAGTAGCTGGGGGGGGAGAGACCCAGTACTTC. Protein product: CASSLGVAGGGETQYF.

This clonotype was counted between two and nine times. The J gene is TRBJ2-5, the V gene TRBV30; no clear D gene. The CDR3 covers 11 residues. The V gene's germline CDR1 is GTSNPN and CDR2 SVGIG (reference sequence). The V and J ends lost 5 bases and 0 bases respectively, with 4 bases between them. The CDR3 loop is CAWGYQETQYF. The CDR3 region has the DNA TGTGCCTGGGGGTACCAAGAGACCCAGTACTTC.

This clonotype was counted only a few times. The chain recombines TRBV4-3 with TRBJ2-2; possible D gene TRBD2, 6 bases. Per the germline V gene, CDR1 is LGHNA and CDR2 is YSLEER. The CDR3 runs 15 residues. The V gene lost 1 base and the J gene lost 6 bases, with 12 bases spanning the gap. The DNA of the CDR3 is TGCGCCAGCAGCCAAGTCTGGGGGGTTCCCGGGGAGCTGTTTTTT. Translating it yields CASSQVWGVPGELFF.

The V gene is TRBV7-3, the J gene TRBJ1-6; 7 bases are a match to TRBD1. Germline V gene data show CDR1 as SGHTA and CDR2 as FQGTGA. The CDR3 totals 16 residues. The V and J ends lost 0 bases and 10 bases, in that order; junction bases with no gene match: 9. The CDR3 spells CASSLTSGGGRSPLHF. CDR3 coding DNA: TGTGCCAGCAGCTTAACGTCGGGAGGGGGCCGGTCACCCCTCCACTTT. Full variable domain (rest looked up from reference TRBV7-3 and TRBJ1-6): GAGVSQTPSNKVTEKGKYVELRCDPISGHTALYWYRQSLGQGPEFLIYFQGTGAADDSGLPNDRFFAVRPEGSVSTLKIQRTERGDSAVYLCASSLTSGGGRSPLHFGNGTRLTVT.

The V and J genes are TRBV20-1 and TRBJ2-3; TRBD1 might be the D (5 bases). The V end was cut by 4 bases, the J end by 4 bases, with 12 bases between. This CDR3 is 13 amino acids long. The germline gives CDR1 DFQATT, CDR2 SNEGSKA (reference sequence). In DNA form, the CDR3 reads TGCAGTGCTAACAAACAGGCAGCAGATACGCAGTATTTT. This sequence encodes CSANKQAADTQYF.

The chain employs TRBV7-9 and TRBJ2-3; no firm D call. Deletions cut 11 bases from V and 0 bases from J, with 9 bases between. This CDR3 comprises 12 residues. Germline V lookup: CDR1 SEHNR, CDR2 FQNEAQ (reference sequence). The CDR3 region has the DNA TGTGCCGGAAGGGTTAGCACAGATACGCAGTATTTT. It translates to CAGRVSTDTQYF.

This clonotype was detected a few times. The V call is TRBV7-9, the J call TRBJ2-2, with 8 bases that match TRBD1. V dropped 5 bases and J dropped 4; count of bases not matched to a gene: 12. The length of the CDR3 is 17 residues. The V gene's germline CDR1 is SEHNR and CDR2 FQNEAQ (reference sequence). DNA for the CDR3: TGTGCCAGCAGCCCCCGCCGACAGGGGACCGCCACCGGGGAGCTGTTTTTT. This translates into CASSPRRQGTATGELFF.

The gene calls are TRBV5-8 and TRBJ2-7, with 9 bases that match TRBD1. The germline V gene has CDR1 SGHTS and CDR2 YDEGEE. V was pared by 4 bases and J by 5 bases, with 7 bases of the junction left unmatched. The CDR3 runs to 14 residues. CDR3 amino acids: CASSRTGTGNEQYV. The CDR3 DNA is TGTGCCAGCAGCCGAACCGGGACAGGGAACGAGCAGTACGTC.

The chain couples TRBV7-9 to TRBJ1-1; no clear D. V dropped 3 bases and J dropped 3 bases, with 20 bases sitting between them. In germline, CDR1 is SEHNR, CDR2 FQNEAQ (reference sequence). This CDR3 has 17 residues. This CDR3 is CASSLKAGSTKDTEAFF. In nucleotides, the CDR3 is TGTGCCAGCAGCTTGAAGGCAGGAAGTACCAAGGACACTGAAGCTTTCTTT.

The chain employs TRBV7-2 and TRBJ1-3; unclear D gene. The CDR3 totals 14 residues. Between the trimmed V and J ends, which lost 2 bases and 3 bases, there was a span of 8 bases. Germline CDR1 is SGHTA and CDR2 is FQGNSA. The CDR3 bases are TGTGCCAGCAGCTTATTCGGGGTTGGAAACACCATATATTTT. It specifies CASSLFGVGNTIYF.

The V gene is TRBV4-2, the J gene TRBJ2-7; 10 bases fit TRBD2. V was pared by 6 bases and J by 0 bases, with 11 bases of the junction left unmatched. Germline V gene data show CDR1 as LGHNA and CDR2 as YNFKEQ. The CDR3 loop spans 17 amino acids. The CDR3 DNA sequence: TGTGCCAGCAGTCTAGACCCAGCGGGAGGGAGCTCCTACGAGCAGTACTTC. As protein: CASSLDPAGGSSYEQYF.

This clonotype was detected a few times. The CDR3 nucleotides read TGTGCCAGCAGCCTAAGGGGGCATGAGCAGTTCTTC. Residues: CASSLRGHEQFF. The rearrangement links TRBV12-3 or TRBV12-4 to TRBJ2-1, with TRBD1 identical over 7 bases. The CDR3 length is 12 residues. J lost 8 bases, V lost 6 bases, and 4 bases had no gene match.

This clonotype has more than one count but fewer than ten. The chain links TRBV7-2 to TRBJ1-2; no clear D gene. The V gene's germline CDR1 is SGHTA and CDR2 FQGNSA. This CDR3 region has 14 residues. Trimming left V 1 base short and J 1 base short, with 7 bases between. The CDR3 sequence is CASSLVRINYGYTF. For the CDR3, the DNA is TGTGCCAGCAGCTTAGTCCGGATTAACTATGGCTACACCTTC. Filled out from reference TRBV7-2 and TRBJ1-2, the complete variable domain reads GAGVSQSPSNKVTEKGKDVELRCDPISGHTALYWYRQSLGQGLEFLIYFQGNSAPDKSGLPSDRFSAERTGGSVSTLTIQRTQQEDSAVYLCASSLVRINYGYTFGSGTRLTVV.

This clonotype was detected only a few times. The chain is built from TRBV5-1 and TRBJ1-2; TRBD1 matches at 7 bases. V was clipped by 3 bases and J by 2 bases; unmatched bases: 7. Looked up from germline, CDR1 is SGHRS and CDR2 is YFSETQ. The CDR3 extends over 15 amino acids. For the CDR3, the DNA is TGCGCCAGCAGCTCTGGGACAGAGATGAACTATGGCTACACCTTC. Translation: CASSSGTEMNYGYTF. The variable domain in full, with the rest retrieved from reference TRBV5-1 and TRBJ1-2, is KAGVTQTPRYLIKTRGQQVTLSCSPISGHRSVSWYQQTPGQGLQFLFEYFSETQRNKGNFPGRFSGRQFSNSRSEMNVSTLELGDSALYLCASSSGTEMNYGYTFGSGTRLTVV.

This clonotype was detected ten times or more. The CDR3 bases are TGTGCCAGCTCACCAAGACAGGGGGCGGATACGCAGTATTTT. This sequence encodes CASSPRQGADTQYF. The chain uses TRBV18 and TRBJ2-3, with TRBD1 identical over 10 bases. The V gene end was trimmed by 2 bases and the J gene end by 6 bases; junction bases not matched to a gene: 2. Looked up from germline, CDR1 is KGHSH and CDR2 is LQKENI. This CDR3 has 14 amino acids.

This chain uses TRBV20-1 with TRBJ2-3; D unclear. Germline loops: CDR1 DFQATT, CDR2 SNEGSKA (reference sequence). This CDR3 spans 12 amino acids. V gave up 3 bases and J gave up 8 bases, with 12 bases separating them. CDR3 nucleotides: TGCAGTGCTAGCCACCTAGGAACTACGCAGTATTTT. Its translation is CSASHLGTTQYF.

This clonotype has a handful of counts. The rearrangement joins TRBV29-1 to TRBJ2-5; D may be TRBD1 or TRBD2 (5 bases each). Germline CDR1 reads SQVTM; CDR2 reads ANQGSEA. The CDR3 covers 12 residues. V was pared by 3 bases and J by 5 bases, with 10 bases between. The CDR3 DNA follows: TGCAGCGTTGAGAGGGGCCGGGAGACCCAGTACTTC. Protein sequence: CSVERGRETQYF. The entire variable domain, with the rest obtained from reference TRBV29-1 and TRBJ2-5, is as follows: SAVISQKPSRDICQRGTSLTIQCQVDSQVTMMFWYRQQPGQSLTLIATANQGSEATYESGFVIDKFPISRPNLTFSTLTVSNMSPEDSSIYLCSVERGRETQYFGPGTRLLVL.

A few counts support this clonotype. The rearrangement uses TRBV30 and TRBJ2-7, with 11 bases identical to TRBD2. In germline, CDR1 is GTSNPN, CDR2 SVGIG (reference sequence). The length of the CDR3 is 15 residues. With V trimmed by 3 bases and J by 3 bases, 7 bases remained unmatched. Here the CDR3 reads CAWSLSGGVYYEQYF. For the CDR3, the DNA is TGTGCCTGGAGCCTTAGCGGGGGGGTTTACTACGAGCAGTACTTC.

The chain has TRBV4-1 and TRBJ2-3; D ambiguous. The CDR3 is 17 amino acids. CDR1 and CDR2 (germline): MGHRA, YSYEKL. V lost 4 bases and J 6 bases, leaving 23 bases between the germline ends. Written as DNA, the CDR3 is TGCGCCAGCAGCCTTCGATCCGAGAGTATTTCTACGGATACGCAGTATTTT. Translation: CASSLRSESISTDTQYF.

This clonotype was seen a few times. The chain uses TRBV6-2 or TRBV6-3 and TRBJ1-5; a weak D match, TRBD1 (6 bases). Trimming took 6 bases from V and 6 from J, leaving 18 bases between them. Germline V gene data show CDR1 as MNHEY and CDR2 as SVGEGT. The CDR3 runs to 15 residues. The CDR3: CASSRSSRGGQPQHF. DNA of the CDR3: TGTGCCAGCAGCAGATCAAGCAGGGGAGGTCAGCCCCAGCATTTT.

This clonotype turned up a few times. J is TRBJ2-1 and V is TRBV11-2; a weak D match, TRBD2 (6 bases). Germline V gene lookup returns CDR1 SGHAT and CDR2 FQNNGV. V lost 5 bases, J lost 9 bases, and 11 bases lay in between. The CDR3 loop spans 12 amino acids. This chain's CDR3 is CASSREGGEQFF. CDR3 DNA sequence: TGTGCCAGCAGCCGCGAGGGAGGTGAGCAGTTCTTC.

This clonotype was counted only a few times. The V call is TRBV5-1, the J call TRBJ1-1; 9 bases align to TRBD1. The length of the CDR3 is 18 residues. The germline V gene encodes CDR1 SGHRS and CDR2 YFSETQ. Germline trimming cut 1 base from V and 0 bases from J; bases unmatched to any gene: 10. CDR3 residues: CASSLWRGTGLVNTEAFF. In DNA, the CDR3 is TGCGCCAGCAGCTTGTGGAGGGGGACAGGGTTGGTGAACACTGAAGCTTTCTTT.

Only a few counts were recorded for this clonotype. The chain links TRBV10-3 to TRBJ2-7; TRBD2 might be the D (6 bases). The CDR3 has 15 amino acids. Germline V gives CDR1 ENHRY, CDR2 SYGVKD. Trimming removed 6 bases from V and 1 base from J, with 16 bases in between. The CDR3 sequence is CAISPGTDLSYEQYF. The CDR3 region has the DNA TGTGCCATCAGCCCCGGGACTGACTTATCCTACGAGCAGTACTTC.

This clonotype was observed at least ten times. The chain combines TRBV6-5 with TRBJ1-5; D ambiguous. The CDR3 is 13 amino acids. Trimming removed 8 bases from V and 6 bases from J, with 14 bases in between. Germline CDR1 reads MNHEY; CDR2 reads SVGAGI. CDR3 sequence reads: CASWRGKGQPQHF. The CDR3 region has the DNA TGTGCCAGCTGGAGAGGGAAGGGTCAGCCCCAGCATTTT.